This T cell receptor beta chain derives from a study of blood T cell repertoires in COVID-19. Study-wide background: Collection of acute and convalescent COVID-19 samples took place in the United States, Italy and Spain. Sources were T cells, B-cell-depleted T cells, or PBMCs; the material itself was cDNA or gDNA.

This clone has a handful of counts. Germline lookup yields CDR1 MNHNY and CDR2 SVGAGI (reference sequence). V was cut by 4 bases and J by 3 bases, with 3 bases left in between. This CDR3 has 12 residues. Assay: immunoSEQ multiplex PCR; the TCRdb copy retains only in-frame clones and omits some. The table has about 70,000 clones, under 90% seen once; the top ten hold over 15%. Sequences were obtained from peripheral blood. J is TRBJ2-2 and V is TRBV6-6; D gene ambiguous. The sequence came from a man aged 70 or older who had recovered from COVID-19. The DNA of the CDR3 is TGTGCCAGCAGTTTAGACACCGGGGAGCTGTTTTTT. This sequence encodes CASSLDTGELFF.